This T cell receptor beta chain emerged from a study of blood T cell repertoires in COVID-19. As for the study in general: Material from acute and convalescent COVID-19 was sourced from the United States, Italy and Spain. The cDNA or gDNA used as material had been derived from T cells, B-cell-depleted T cells, or PBMCs.

Between the trimmed V and J ends, which lost 6 bases and 6 bases, there was a span of 15 bases. Germline V CDR1 and CDR2: KGHSH, LQKENI. There are 14 residues in the CDR3. How the authors handled the data: Nucleated cell counts were estimated from reference gene primer amplification. The method was immunoSEQ multiplex PCR; TCRdb's version includes in-frame clones alone and lacks a portion of them. V, J and clone size reflect that table, while D and trimming were determined from the DNA. The data contain around 80,000 clones, roughly 78% of them singletons. The chain is built from TRBV18 and TRBJ1-5; a weak D match, TRBD1 (6 bases). Sequencing was done on a sample of peripheral blood. This sequence originates from a woman in her 70s with acute or convalescent COVID-19. Written as DNA, the CDR3 is TGTGCCAGCTCCCCCTACAGGGAGACTCAGCCCCAGCATTTT. Amino acid sequence: CASSPYRETQPQHF.